This TCR beta chain is drawn from a study of tumor and adjacent non-tumor tissue in lung cancer (dated 2018 in TCRdb). Regarding the complete study: Patients with adenocarcinoma (roughly 12), squamous cell carcinoma (2) and small cell lung cancer (1) were included in the cohort. Among the roughly 15 patients, ages ranged from roughly 30 to 76 years, roughly 10 were men and 5 were women, and disease was TNM stage I to III. Sequencing generated a total of 125,075,908 productive TCRbeta reads, averaging roughly 4.3 million reads per sample. Bulk TCRbeta repertoires were compared between lung tumor tissue and matched distant non-tumor lung tissue obtained from 15 or so lung cancer patients. For each patient, one tumor sample and one normal lung sample were taken, giving roughly 30 paired specimens that underwent TCRbeta CDR3 sequencing.

Libraries were built with multiplex PCR. Sequencing used an Illumina HiSeq 2500. TCRbeta libraries were constructed through three rounds of nested PCR with primers (Table S4) according to protocols modified from ARM-PCR. Before sequencing, PCR products in the 200-500 bp range were cut out of the gel and cleaned up using the QIAquick gel extraction kit. Regarding the original processing steps: Reads were cleaned with Trimmomatic, merged with FLASH into complete CDR3 sequences, and assigned to V(D)J germline segments with MiTCR. Clonal diversity was computed as the inverse Simpson's index with VDJtools. A read counted as productive if the sequence was in-frame and lacked a premature stop codon. TCRdb reanalyzed the raw reads on its own, using fastp at Q25 for trimming and MiXCR for clone calling, and kept in-frame beta chains. One record per CDR3 amino acid sequence lists the most common genes and DNA. The authors' filters were not applied to this entry. This sample lists 44,000 or so distinct CDR3 sequences; less than 70% were detected once. Around 20% of the sample belongs to the ten largest clones.

CDR1 and CDR2, per the germline V gene (reference sequence), are DFQATT and SNEGSKA. The CDR3 numbers 12 residues from cysteine through phenylalanine. Only the CDR3 region is kept as DNA, spanning 36 bases read in frame from base 1. Results the study describes overall, beyond this receptor: The cohort had only around 14 patients, and the authors noted that larger samples and more detailed clinical data are needed. The top 100 clones accounted for a significantly larger cumulative portion of the repertoire in normal lung than in tumor tissue. Significantly higher TCR diversity was found in younger patients, and higher tumor TCR diversity was associated with shorter overall and disease-free survival. Neither the sequencing platform nor unique molecular identifiers are mentioned in the methods. Peripheral blood was not sequenced, so blood TCRbeta repertoires were not examined in the lung cancer patients of the study. TCR diversity (inverse Simpson) was significantly higher in tumor than in normal lung tissue (around 450 vs 150, P = 0.0075, Mann-Whitney U test).

For this clonotype: There is no known antigen for this receptor. A read error may account for a junction end that differs from germline.

RNA was isolated from bulk, unsorted tissue, and RNA quality was assessed with a NanoDrop ND-1000 and an Agilent 2100. Normal lung samples were distant non-tumor tissue taken more than 3 cm from the tumor edge. Donors were newly diagnosed lung cancer patients admitted for thoracic surgery in China between August and November 2014, without prior chemotherapy. Patients who had received previous radiotherapy or chemotherapy, or who had another concurrent cancer, were excluded from the study. Surgical tissue pieces of about 1-2 cm3 were preserved in RNAlater solution and stored at -80 °C until use. Specimen: distant non-tumor lung tissue. The clonotype comes from a middle-aged woman with non-small cell lung cancer. The receptor chain draws on TRBV20-1 and TRBJ2-7, with TRBD2 as a weak D call on 5 bases. The nucleotide sequence reads TGCAGTGTCCGACCGAGGGCCTACGAGCAGTATTTC. This translates into CSVRPRAYEQYF.